Shown below are 20 T cell receptor beta chains from a single sample sequenced in a study of T-cell memory formation after mild COVID-19. TCRdb redid the calling of the 5' RACE reads with MiXCR, one entry per CDR3 protein. Here the sample spans around 500,000 distinct CDR3 sequences, roughly 18% being singletons. Sequencing input: PBMCs or a T cell subset sorted from them (not recorded which). All receptors come from an adult woman who had mild COVID-19 (a few samples of this study predate the infection). Cell type and time point are not known.

The chain couples TRBV5-1 to TRBJ2-1, with 9 bases matching TRBD2. Trimming cost V 4 bases and J 5 bases; bases outside gene matches: 10. The germline V gene encodes CDR1 SGHRS and CDR2 YFSETQ. The CDR3 extends over 16 amino acids. The CDR3 loop is CASSLSGTSSHNEQFF. The CDR3 nucleotides read TGCGCCAGCAGCCTATCCGGGACTAGCTCTCACAATGAGCAGTTCTTC. The complete variable domain, with remaining parts taken from reference TRBV5-1 and TRBJ2-1, reads KAGVTQTPRYLIKTRGQQVTLSCSPISGHRSVSWYQQTPGQGLQFLFEYFSETQRNKGNFPGRFSGRQFSNSRSEMNVSTLELGDSALYLCASSLSGTSSHNEQFFGPGTRLTVL.

The sample holds a few counts of this clonotype. The chain joins TRBV24-1 to TRBJ2-5; TRBD2 matches 11 bases. The CDR3 has 18 residues. J was trimmed by 2 bases and V by 3 bases; bases with no gene match: 10. Germline values: CDR1 KGHDR, CDR2 SFDVKD. The CDR3 sequence is CATSDERTSGRKQETQYF. The CDR3 nucleotides are TGTGCCACCAGTGATGAACGGACTAGCGGGCGGAAACAAGAGACCCAGTACTTC.

The chain combines TRBV6-5 with TRBJ1-4, with TRBD1 as a possible D gene (5 bases). Germline lookup yields CDR1 MNHEY and CDR2 SVGAGI. V was cut by 5 bases and J by 0 bases, with 10 bases left in between. The CDR3 contains 15 residues. As DNA, the CDR3 is TGTGCCAGCAGTACAGGTTACGCAACTAATGAAAAACTGTTTTTT. Amino acids: CASSTGYATNEKLFF.

V and J are TRBV11-3 and TRBJ1-1; D remains ambiguous. The CDR3 covers 13 residues. Germline-derived CDR1 and CDR2 are SGHNT and YENEEA. Trimming took off 7 bases at V and 1 base at J, with 10 bases between the two ends. The CDR3 here is CASKEAANTEAFF. In DNA, the CDR3 is TGTGCCAGCAAAGAGGCGGCGAACACTGAAGCTTTCTTT.

V and J are TRBV5-4 and TRBJ1-1; 9 bases agree with TRBD1. CDR3 size: 16 residues. The V segment lost 4 bases and the J segment 2 bases; nucleotides outside the gene matches: 9. Germline V gene sequence: CDR1 SGHNT, CDR2 YYREEE (reference sequence). CDR3 residues: CASSRDRDRANTEAFF. For the CDR3, the DNA is TGTGCCAGCAGCAGAGACCGGGACAGGGCAAACACTGAAGCTTTCTTT.

The chain employs TRBV24-1 and TRBJ1-2, with 7 positions matching TRBD1. The CDR3 has 15 amino acids. V was clipped by 3 bases and J by 4 bases; unmatched bases: 7. CDR1 is KGHDR, CDR2 SFDVKD, per germline. The CDR3 region has the DNA TGTGCCACCAGTGATGGGGACAGAATTGGCTATGGCTACACCTTC. It codes for CATSDGDRIGYGYTF.

In this sample, this clonotype turned up a few times. The rearrangement uses TRBV5-1 and TRBJ2-7, with no clear D. The V end lost 4 bases, the J end lost 5 bases, and 16 bases lay between the germline ends. Germline assignment: CDR1 SGHRS and CDR2 YFSETQ. There are 14 residues in the CDR3. This CDR3 is CASSQSTGYHEQYF. The DNA for the CDR3 is TGCGCCAGCAGCCAATCGACTGGCTACCACGAGCAGTACTTC.

This sequence joins TRBV6-2 or TRBV6-3 and TRBJ2-3; 9 bases map to TRBD2. There are 16 residues in the CDR3. J was trimmed by 2 bases and V by 6 bases; bases with no gene match: 9. Germline-derived CDR1 and CDR2 are MNHEY and SVGEGT. The CDR3 protein is CASSSFAGGNTDTQYF. The CDR3 coding sequence is TGTGCCAGCAGCTCTTTCGCGGGAGGGAACACAGATACGCAGTATTTT.

The chain has TRBV10-3 and TRBJ2-3; 8 bases line up with TRBD1. Per the germline V gene, CDR1 is ENHRY and CDR2 is SYGVKD. The V segment lost 10 bases and the J segment 5 bases; nucleotides outside the gene matches: 5. The CDR3 has 12 residues. The CDR3 region is CATSGGRDTQYF. CDR3 in DNA: TGTGCCACCTCAGGGGGCAGAGATACGCAGTATTTT.

Only a few counts were recorded for this clonotype. The gene calls are TRBV12-3 or TRBV12-4 and TRBJ2-5; D is perhaps TRBD1 (6 bases). With 9 bases removed from V and 2 bases from J, the gap between germline ends came to 13 bases. The CDR3 sequence is 13 residues long. The CDR3 protein is CASKRDIQETQYF. CDR3 bases: TGTGCCAGTAAACGGGACATACAAGAGACCCAGTACTTC.

The chain uses TRBV9 and TRBJ1-5; no definite D call. CDR1 SGDLS and CDR2 YYNGEE come from the germline V gene. The CDR3 loop spans 13 amino acids. Deletions cut 3 bases from V and 3 bases from J, with 7 bases between. The DNA for the CDR3 is TGTGCCAGCAGCGGGACCCCCAATCAGCCCCAGCATTTT. Amino acid sequence: CASSGTPNQPQHF.

This chain links TRBV25-1 with TRBJ1-2; no firm D call. Per the germline V gene, CDR1 is MGHDK and CDR2 is SYGVNS. The ends were cut back, 3 bases at V and 2 bases at J, with 7 bases in the middle. The CDR3 has 13 residues. CDR3 sequence: CASSDYPNYGYTF. The CDR3 coding sequence is TGTGCCAGCAGTGATTACCCGAACTATGGCTACACCTTC.

J is TRBJ1-3 and V is TRBV20-1; 8 nucleotides agree with TRBD1. Germline lookup yields CDR1 DFQATT and CDR2 SNEGSKA (reference sequence). This CDR3 spans 12 amino acids. V shed 6 bases and J 7 bases; nucleotides not matched to a gene: 5. The CDR3 DNA reads TGCAGTGCCGGGGACAGGCGGAACACCATATATTTT. Its translation: CSAGDRRNTIYF.

This clonotype occurred many times. The V and J genes are TRBV20-1 and TRBJ1-5; the match to TRBD1 covers 9 bases. The ends lost 0 bases at V and 0 bases at J; junction bases unmatched: 21. CDR3 size: 22 residues. Germline lookup yields CDR1 DFQATT and CDR2 SNEGSKA (reference sequence). In nucleotides, the CDR3 is TGCAGTGCTAGAGATGACCGGGACAGGGAAAGGGGTATTGGATATAGCAATCAGCCCCAGCATTTT. This translates into CSARDDRDRERGIGYSNQPQHF.

A few counts support this clonotype. The CDR3 DNA follows: TGTGCCAGCAGCTTAGAGTCTAGCGGGATAGTCCCGTCCTACGAGCAGTACTTC. It specifies CASSLESSGIVPSYEQYF. This chain uses TRBV7-2 with TRBJ2-7, with 9 bases fitting TRBD2. The V gene's germline CDR1 is SGHTA and CDR2 FQGNSA. Trimming removed 1 base from V and 1 base from J; junction bases left unmatched: 11. This CDR3 is built from 18 residues.

This clonotype was found a few times. V is TRBV6-6 and J is TRBJ1-5; tentative D call: TRBD1 (5 bases). The CDR3 is 14 residues long. In germline, CDR1 is MNHNY, CDR2 SVGAGI (reference sequence). The V end lost 5 bases, the J end lost 3 bases, and 11 bases lay between the germline ends. In DNA, the CDR3 is TGTGCCAGCAGTGTAGGGGCTAACAATCAGCCCCAGCATTTT. It is translated as CASSVGANNQPQHF.

A few counts support this clonotype. The V gene is TRBV9, the J gene TRBJ2-3; D is unclear. Germline-derived CDR1 and CDR2 are SGDLS and YYNGEE. The V end lost 6 bases, the J end lost 3 bases, and 8 bases lay between the germline ends. The CDR3 runs 12 residues. The CDR3 reads CASNDGTDTQYF. In nucleotides, the CDR3 is TGTGCCAGCAATGACGGGACAGATACGCAGTATTTT. The variable domain in full, with the rest retrieved from reference TRBV9 and TRBJ2-3, is DSGVTQTPKHLITATGQRVTLRCSPRSGDLSVYWYQQSLDQGLQFLIQYYNGEERAKGNILERFSAQQFPDLHSELNLSSLELGDSALYFCASNDGTDTQYFGPGTRLTVL.

This clonotype showed up just a few times. The J gene is TRBJ2-1, the V gene TRBV5-1; D is ambiguous. The germline gives CDR1 SGHRS, CDR2 YFSETQ. Trimming removed 3 bases from V and 8 bases from J, with 12 bases in between. This CDR3 is 13 amino acids long. This chain's CDR3 is CASSSGRVDEQFF. The DNA for the CDR3 is TGCGCCAGCAGCTCGGGCCGGGTCGATGAGCAGTTCTTC.

This clonotype occurred a few times. V usage is TRBV4-2 and J usage is TRBJ2-1; 7 nucleotides agree with TRBD2. Trimming cost V 0 bases and J 3 bases; bases outside gene matches: 2. CDR3 length equals 15 residues. Germline CDR1 is LGHNA and CDR2 is YNFKEQ. The CDR3 DNA reads TGTGCCAGCAGCCAAGATCTAGCGGTCTACAATGAGCAGTTCTTC. It encodes CASSQDLAVYNEQFF.

The genes are TRBV20-1 and TRBJ1-5, with D possibly being TRBD1 (5 bases). V was pared by 2 bases and J by 7 bases, with 12 bases between. The CDR3 length is 13 residues. Germline V gene lookup returns CDR1 DFQATT and CDR2 SNEGSKA (reference sequence). The CDR3, as DNA: TGCAGTGCTAGACAGGGTCTAGGCCAGCCCCAGCATTTT. Protein: CSARQGLGQPQHF.